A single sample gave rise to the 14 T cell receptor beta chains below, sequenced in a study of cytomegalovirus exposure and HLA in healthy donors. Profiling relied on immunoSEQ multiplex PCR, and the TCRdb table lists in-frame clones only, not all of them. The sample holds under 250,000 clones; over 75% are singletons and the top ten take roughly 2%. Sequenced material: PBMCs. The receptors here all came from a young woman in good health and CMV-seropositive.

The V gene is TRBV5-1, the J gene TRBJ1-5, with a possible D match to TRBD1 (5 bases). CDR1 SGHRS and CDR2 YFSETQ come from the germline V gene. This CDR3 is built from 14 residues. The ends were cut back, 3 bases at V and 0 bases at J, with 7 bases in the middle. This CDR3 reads CASSSGFSNQPQHF. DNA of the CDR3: TGCGCCAGCAGCTCAGGGTTTAGCAATCAGCCCCAGCATTTT.

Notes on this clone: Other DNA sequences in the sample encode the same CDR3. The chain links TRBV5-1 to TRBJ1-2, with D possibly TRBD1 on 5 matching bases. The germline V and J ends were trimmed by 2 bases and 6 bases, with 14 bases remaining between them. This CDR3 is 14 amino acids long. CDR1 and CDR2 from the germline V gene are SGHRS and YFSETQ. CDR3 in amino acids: CASSLVQGTDGYTF. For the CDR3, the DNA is TGCGCCAGCAGCTTAGTCCAGGGTACGGATGGCTACACCTTC.

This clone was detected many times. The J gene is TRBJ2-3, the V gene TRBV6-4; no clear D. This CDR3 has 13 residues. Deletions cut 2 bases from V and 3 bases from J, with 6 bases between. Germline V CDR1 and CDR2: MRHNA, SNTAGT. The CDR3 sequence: CASSDSPTDTQYF. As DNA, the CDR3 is TGTGCCAGCAGTGACAGCCCGACAGATACGCAGTATTTT.

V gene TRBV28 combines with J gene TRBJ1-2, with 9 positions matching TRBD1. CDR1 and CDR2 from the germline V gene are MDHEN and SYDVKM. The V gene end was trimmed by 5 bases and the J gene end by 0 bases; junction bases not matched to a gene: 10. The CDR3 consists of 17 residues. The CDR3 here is CASSLRPGTGPNYGYTF. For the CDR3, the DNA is TGTGCCAGCAGTCTTCGTCCCGGGACAGGGCCTAACTATGGCTACACCTTC.

CDR3 nucleotides: TGTGCCAGCAGCTTAATCTCTTACAATGAGCAGTTCTTC. Protein: CASSLISYNEQFF. This chain links TRBV7-8 with TRBJ2-1; D is ambiguous. Per the germline V gene, CDR1 is SGHVS and CDR2 is FQNEAQ. V gave up 2 bases and J gave up 4 bases, with 6 bases separating them. The CDR3 has 13 amino acids.

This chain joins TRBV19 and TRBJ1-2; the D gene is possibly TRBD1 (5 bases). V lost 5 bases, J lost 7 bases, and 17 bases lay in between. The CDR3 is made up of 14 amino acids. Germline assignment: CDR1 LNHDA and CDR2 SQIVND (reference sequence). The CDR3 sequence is CASSSRQLGSGYTF. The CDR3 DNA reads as TGTGCCAGTAGTTCCCGACAGCTGGGTAGTGGCTACACCTTC.

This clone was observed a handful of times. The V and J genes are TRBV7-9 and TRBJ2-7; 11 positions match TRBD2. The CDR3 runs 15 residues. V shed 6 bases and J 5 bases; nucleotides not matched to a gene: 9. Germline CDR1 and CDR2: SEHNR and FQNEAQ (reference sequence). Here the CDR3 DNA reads TGTGCCAGCAGGACAGGACTAGCGGGTATCAACGAGCAGTACTTC. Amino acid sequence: CASRTGLAGINEQYF.

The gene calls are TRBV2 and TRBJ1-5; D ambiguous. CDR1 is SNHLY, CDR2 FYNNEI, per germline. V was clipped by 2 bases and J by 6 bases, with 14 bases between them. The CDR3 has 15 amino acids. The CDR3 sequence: CASSERPGYGQPQHF. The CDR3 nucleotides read TGTGCCAGCAGTGAAAGGCCCGGGTACGGTCAGCCCCAGCATTTT.

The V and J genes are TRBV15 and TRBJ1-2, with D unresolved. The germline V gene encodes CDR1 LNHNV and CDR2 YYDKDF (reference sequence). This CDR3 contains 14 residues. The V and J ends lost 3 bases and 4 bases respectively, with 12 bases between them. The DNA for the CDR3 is TGTGCCACCAGCAGGGCCGCTACAGTCTATGGCTACACCTTC. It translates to CATSRAATVYGYTF.

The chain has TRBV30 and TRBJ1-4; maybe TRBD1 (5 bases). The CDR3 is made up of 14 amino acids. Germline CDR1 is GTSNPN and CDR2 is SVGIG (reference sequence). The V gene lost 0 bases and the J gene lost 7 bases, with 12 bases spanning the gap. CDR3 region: CAWSVGGASEKLFF. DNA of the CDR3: TGTGCCTGGAGTGTGGGGGGAGCTAGTGAAAAACTGTTTTTT.

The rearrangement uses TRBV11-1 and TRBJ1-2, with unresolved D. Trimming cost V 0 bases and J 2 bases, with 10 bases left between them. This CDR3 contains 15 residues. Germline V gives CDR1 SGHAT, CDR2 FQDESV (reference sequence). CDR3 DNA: TGTGCCAGCAGCTTAGCCGTCGGAGGAAACTATGGCTACACCTTC. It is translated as CASSLAVGGNYGYTF.

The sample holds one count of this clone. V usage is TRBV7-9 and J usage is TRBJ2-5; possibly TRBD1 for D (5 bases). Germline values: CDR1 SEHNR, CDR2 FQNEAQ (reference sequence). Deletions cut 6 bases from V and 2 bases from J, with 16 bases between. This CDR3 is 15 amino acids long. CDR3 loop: CASSVWTISQETQYF. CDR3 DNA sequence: TGTGCCAGCAGTGTTTGGACAATAAGTCAAGAGACCCAGTACTTC.

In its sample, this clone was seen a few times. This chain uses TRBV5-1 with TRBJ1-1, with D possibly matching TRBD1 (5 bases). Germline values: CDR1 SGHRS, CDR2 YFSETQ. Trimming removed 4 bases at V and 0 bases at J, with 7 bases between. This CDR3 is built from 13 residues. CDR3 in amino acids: CASSPRVNTEAFF. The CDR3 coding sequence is TGCGCCAGCAGCCCCAGGGTGAACACTGAAGCTTTCTTT.

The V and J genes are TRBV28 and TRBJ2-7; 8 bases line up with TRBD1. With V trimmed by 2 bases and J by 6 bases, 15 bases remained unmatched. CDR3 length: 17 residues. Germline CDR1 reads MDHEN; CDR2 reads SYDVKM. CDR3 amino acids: CASSLTLNRGRRGEQYF. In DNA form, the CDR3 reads TGTGCCAGCAGTTTAACCCTTAACAGGGGGAGGCGCGGCGAGCAGTACTTC.